The clone carrying this T cell receptor beta chain occurred many times. Patients counted as stable if ophthalmopathy did not develop within 18 months. These data come from a study of T cells in Graves' hyperthyroidism and ophthalmopathy. The CDR3 has 17 amino acids. CDR1 and CDR2 from the germline V gene are SQVTM and ANQGSEA. V was clipped by 5 bases and J by 3 bases; unmatched bases: 15. RNA transcripts provided the source from which TCR beta CDR3 regions were amplified. First-round RT-PCR with HTBI primers amplified the TCR CDR3 region. TCRdb re-called the multiplex PCR reads with MiXCR, one entry per CDR3 protein. Among hundreds of thousands of distinct CDR3 sequences listed, roughly 46% were seen once.

The chain is built from TRBV29-1 and TRBJ2-7, with TRBD2 identical over 11 bases. Input material: peripheral blood or thyroid tissue (not recorded which). The TCR sequence derives from a young woman with Graves' hyperthyroidism. CDR3 DNA sequence: TGCAGCGTTCGTTCGACTAGCGGGGAGAGGGGTGACTACGAGCAGTACTTC. It yields the protein CSVRSTSGERGDYEQYF.